The source of this TCR beta chain is a study of T cell changes during pregnancy in multiple sclerosis. TCRdb's copy holds only in-frame clones and misses some; the assay was immunoSEQ multiplex PCR. This sample carries roughly 60,000 clones, roughly 89% of them seen once, and the ten largest clones take 1.4%. From germline, CDR1 is GTSNPN and CDR2 SVGIG (reference sequence). The CDR3 is made up of 14 amino acids. V shed 5 bases and J 5 bases; nucleotides not matched to a gene: 5. This clonotype was obtained from a female donor with multiple sclerosis, enrolled in a pregnancy study. The J gene is TRBJ2-1, the V gene TRBV30, with 11 bases fitting TRBD2. This specimen consisted of peripheral blood, obtained in the second trimester of pregnancy. The CDR3: CAWSRLAGNNEQFF. Here the CDR3 DNA reads TGTGCCTGGTCCCGACTAGCGGGAAACAATGAGCAGTTCTTC.